This is a list of T cell receptor beta chains from one sample in a study of cytomegalovirus exposure and HLA in healthy donors. Repertoires were generated with immunoSEQ multiplex PCR, while TCRdb's copy carries only in-frame clones and drops some. The sample contains about 240,000 clones, 86% of which appear only once. The sample was PBMCs. The receptors shown here come from a woman aged 30 to 39 in good health and CMV-seropositive. The CDR3 runs from the conserved cysteine through the conserved F or W. Fields, in order: CDR3 protein, CDR3 DNA, CDR3 length, J gene, D gene, clone size, V gene. A D gene is named only where the DNA matches it firmly. Only part of the rows carry a size: once, few, many, or a class if the clone is expanded.

cdr3_aa: CASRWAGRVNEQYF
cdr3_nt: TGTGCCAGCCGATGGGCCGGGCGGGTGAACGAGCAGTACTTC
cdr3_length: 14
j_call: TRBJ2-7
d_call: .
clone_size: few
v_call: TRBV27

cdr3_aa: CASSLAVRDRGNEQFF
cdr3_nt: TGTGCCAGCAGCTTGGCGGTCCGAGACAGAGGTAATGAGCAGTTCTTC
cdr3_length: 16
j_call: TRBJ2-1
d_call: .
clone_size: .
v_call: TRBV5-4

cdr3_aa: CSVGYRLADGYTF
cdr3_nt: TGCAGCGTTGGTTACAGGTTAGCGGATGGCTACACCTTC
cdr3_length: 13
j_call: TRBJ1-2
d_call: .
clone_size: .
v_call: TRBV29-1

cdr3_aa: CASSLVNRDYEQYF
cdr3_nt: TGTGCCAGCAGTTTGGTCAATCGGGACTACGAGCAGTACTTC
cdr3_length: 14
j_call: TRBJ2-7
d_call: .
clone_size: once
v_call: TRBV28

cdr3_aa: CASRRGVATQYF
cdr3_nt: TGTGCCAGCAGGCGGGGAGTGGCGACCCAGTACTTC
cdr3_length: 12
j_call: TRBJ2-5
d_call: .
clone_size: .
v_call: TRBV6-1

cdr3_aa: CASSWTGQYEQYF
cdr3_nt: TGTGCCAGCAGCTGGACAGGACAGTACGAGCAGTACTTC
cdr3_length: 13
j_call: TRBJ2-7
d_call: TRBD1
clone_size: .
v_call: TRBV5-5

cdr3_aa: CASNRLDEKLFF
cdr3_nt: TGTGCCAGCAACAGGTTGGATGAAAAACTGTTTTTT
cdr3_length: 12
j_call: TRBJ1-4
d_call: .
clone_size: .
v_call: TRBV2

cdr3_aa: CASSFSGNSYEQYF
cdr3_nt: TGTGCCAGCAGTTTTAGCGGTAACTCCTACGAGCAGTACTTC
cdr3_length: 14
j_call: TRBJ2-7
d_call: .
clone_size: .
v_call: TRBV27

cdr3_aa: CASSDPGLAIHEQYF
cdr3_nt: TGTGCCAGCAGCGATCCGGGACTAGCGATACACGAGCAGTACTTC
cdr3_length: 15
j_call: TRBJ2-7
d_call: TRBD2
clone_size: once
v_call: TRBV28

cdr3_aa: CASSYRWGDGYTF
cdr3_nt: TGTGCCAGCAGTTATCGATGGGGGGATGGCTACACCTTC
cdr3_length: 13
j_call: TRBJ1-2
d_call: .
clone_size: .
v_call: TRBV6-5

cdr3_aa: CASRETQGRTQYF
cdr3_nt: TGTGCCAGCAGGGAGACACAGGGGAGGACCCAGTACTTC
cdr3_length: 13
j_call: TRBJ2-5
d_call: TRBD1
clone_size: .
v_call: TRBV11-3

cdr3_aa: CASSRSGLSYEQYF
cdr3_nt: TGTGCCAGCAGTCGATCGGGGTTATCCTACGAGCAGTACTTC
cdr3_length: 14
j_call: TRBJ2-7
d_call: .
clone_size: few
v_call: TRBV7-6

cdr3_aa: CASRSTVGGGSYEQYF
cdr3_nt: TGCGCCAGCAGGTCGACCGTGGGAGGAGGGTCCTACGAGCAGTACTTC
cdr3_length: 16
j_call: TRBJ2-7
d_call: .
clone_size: .
v_call: TRBV4-1

cdr3_aa: CASSRGRGEYEQYF
cdr3_nt: TGTGCCAGCAGCCGTGGCAGGGGCGAATACGAGCAGTACTTC
cdr3_length: 14
j_call: TRBJ2-7
d_call: .
clone_size: .
v_call: TRBV11-2

cdr3_aa: CASSHRDFYSNQPQHF
cdr3_nt: TGTGCCAGCAGCCATCGGGACTTTTATAGCAATCAGCCCCAGCATTTT
cdr3_length: 16
j_call: TRBJ1-5
d_call: .
clone_size: .
v_call: TRBV16

cdr3_aa: CASSLPLGNTGELFF
cdr3_nt: TGCGCCAGCAGCTTGCCACTCGGGAACACCGGGGAGCTGTTTTTT
cdr3_length: 15
j_call: TRBJ2-2
d_call: .
clone_size: .
v_call: TRBV5-1

cdr3_aa: CASSLGQGLQETQYF
cdr3_nt: TGTGCCAGCAGCTTAGGACAGGGCCTTCAAGAGACCCAGTACTTC
cdr3_length: 15
j_call: TRBJ2-5
d_call: TRBD1
clone_size: .
v_call: TRBV7-6

cdr3_aa: CASSLGDREGSSEAFF
cdr3_nt: TGCGCCAGCAGCCTGGGGGACAGGGAAGGGAGTTCTGAAGCTTTCTTT
cdr3_length: 16
j_call: TRBJ1-1
d_call: TRBD1
clone_size: .
v_call: TRBV5-1

cdr3_aa: CASSGTGQQPQHF
cdr3_nt: TGTGCCAGCAGTGGGACAGGGCAACAGCCCCAGCATTTT
cdr3_length: 13
j_call: TRBJ1-5
d_call: TRBD1
clone_size: .
v_call: TRBV6-6

cdr3_aa: CASSLAGGGTDTQYF
cdr3_nt: TGCGCCAGCAGCTTGGCCGGGGGGGGCACAGATACGCAGTATTTT
cdr3_length: 15
j_call: TRBJ2-3
d_call: TRBD2
clone_size: .
v_call: TRBV5-1

cdr3_aa: CSVEGNRDSYEQYF
cdr3_nt: TGCAGCGTTGAAGGCAACAGGGACTCCTACGAGCAGTACTTC
cdr3_length: 14
j_call: TRBJ2-7
d_call: .
clone_size: .
v_call: TRBV29-1

cdr3_aa: CASSPTGRETQYF
cdr3_nt: TGTGCCAGCAGCCCAACAGGGAGAGAGACCCAGTACTTC
cdr3_length: 13
j_call: TRBJ2-5
d_call: .
clone_size: .
v_call: TRBV7-8

cdr3_aa: CASYWTFHEQYF
cdr3_nt: TGTGCCAGTTACTGGACATTCCACGAGCAGTACTTC
cdr3_length: 12
j_call: TRBJ2-7
d_call: .
clone_size: few
v_call: TRBV6-1

cdr3_aa: CASAGGTYEQYF
cdr3_nt: TGTGCCAGCGCCGGCGGCACCTACGAGCAGTACTTC
cdr3_length: 12
j_call: TRBJ2-7
d_call: .
clone_size: once
v_call: TRBV2

cdr3_aa: CASSLAVFDSAYEQYF
cdr3_nt: TGCGCCAGCAGCTTGGCTGTCTTTGACAGCGCCTACGAGCAGTACTTC
cdr3_length: 16
j_call: TRBJ2-7
d_call: .
clone_size: .
v_call: TRBV5-1

cdr3_aa: CASSRPDTREKLFF
cdr3_nt: TGTGCCAGCTCACGCCCTGACACTAGGGAAAAACTGTTTTTT
cdr3_length: 14
j_call: TRBJ1-4
d_call: .
clone_size: .
v_call: TRBV18

cdr3_aa: CASSYSGTDNYGYTF
cdr3_nt: TGTGCCAGCAGTTACTCGGGGACAGATAACTATGGCTACACCTTC
cdr3_length: 15
j_call: TRBJ1-2
d_call: TRBD1
clone_size: .
v_call: TRBV6-5

cdr3_aa: CASSLDSFGTDTQYF
cdr3_nt: TGTGCCAGCAGCTTGGACTCGTTTGGCACAGATACGCAGTATTTT
cdr3_length: 15
j_call: TRBJ2-3
d_call: .
clone_size: .
v_call: TRBV11-2

cdr3_aa: CASSFLAGVQETQYF
cdr3_nt: TGTGCCAGCAGTTTTCTAGCGGGGGTCCAAGAGACCCAGTACTTC
cdr3_length: 15
j_call: TRBJ2-5
d_call: TRBD2
clone_size: .
v_call: TRBV13

cdr3_aa: CASSRLRGHYSGNTIYF
cdr3_nt: TGTGCCAGCAGCCGATTGCGCGGCCACTACTCTGGAAACACCATATATTTT
cdr3_length: 17
j_call: TRBJ1-3
d_call: .
clone_size: .
v_call: TRBV28

cdr3_aa: CASSRTSGSYNEQFF
cdr3_nt: TGTGCCAGCAGCCGCACTAGCGGGTCGTACAATGAGCAGTTCTTC
cdr3_length: 15
j_call: TRBJ2-1
d_call: TRBD2
clone_size: .
v_call: TRBV11-3

cdr3_aa: CASSWGLAGAQETQYF
cdr3_nt: TGTGCCAGCAGCTGGGGACTAGCGGGGGCCCAAGAGACCCAGTACTTC
cdr3_length: 16
j_call: TRBJ2-5
d_call: TRBD2
clone_size: .
v_call: TRBV5-6

cdr3_aa: CASSELGLSGNTIYF
cdr3_nt: TGTGCCAGCAGTGAATTGGGCCTCTCTGGAAACACCATATATTTT
cdr3_length: 15
j_call: TRBJ1-3
d_call: .
clone_size: .
v_call: TRBV25-1

cdr3_aa: CATSSLAGGPLNIQYF
cdr3_nt: TGTGCCACCAGCAGCCTAGCGGGAGGGCCCTTAAACATTCAGTACTTC
cdr3_length: 16
j_call: TRBJ2-4
d_call: TRBD2
clone_size: .
v_call: TRBV15

cdr3_aa: CASRVTGSDTEAFF
cdr3_nt: TGCGCCAGCAGAGTCACAGGATCGGACACTGAAGCTTTCTTT
cdr3_length: 14
j_call: TRBJ1-1
d_call: .
clone_size: .
v_call: TRBV10-2

cdr3_aa: CASSPGLAGAADTQYF
cdr3_nt: TGCGCCAGCAGCCCTGGACTAGCGGGAGCGGCAGATACGCAGTATTTT
cdr3_length: 16
j_call: TRBJ2-3
d_call: TRBD2
clone_size: .
v_call: TRBV4-1

cdr3_aa: CAGPGTGGKGHGYTF
cdr3_nt: TGTGCCGGCCCCGGGACAGGGGGTAAAGGACATGGCTACACCTTC
cdr3_length: 15
j_call: TRBJ1-2
d_call: TRBD1
clone_size: .
v_call: TRBV5-3

cdr3_aa: CASSLYYEQYF
cdr3_nt: TGTGCCAGCAGCCTATACTACGAGCAGTACTTC
cdr3_length: 11
j_call: TRBJ2-7
d_call: .
clone_size: .
v_call: TRBV11-2

cdr3_aa: CASSGGEGYEQYF
cdr3_nt: TGCGCCAGCAGCGGCGGGGAGGGCTACGAGCAGTACTTC
cdr3_length: 13
j_call: TRBJ2-7
d_call: TRBD2
clone_size: .
v_call: TRBV5-1

cdr3_aa: CASSLVSIGAFSNEQYF
cdr3_nt: TGTGCCAGCAGCTTAGTATCTATTGGAGCATTTAGCAACGAGCAGTACTTC
cdr3_length: 17
j_call: TRBJ2-7
d_call: .
clone_size: .
v_call: TRBV7-2

cdr3_aa: CASTQRGLAEKLFF
cdr3_nt: TGTGCCAGCACCCAGAGGGGGCTGGCGGAAAAACTGTTTTTT
cdr3_length: 14
j_call: TRBJ1-4
d_call: TRBD1
clone_size: .
v_call: TRBV28

cdr3_aa: CASSLQADRSLHF
cdr3_nt: TGTGCCAGCAGTTTGCAAGCCGACAGGTCATTGCATTTT
cdr3_length: 13
j_call: TRBJ1-5
d_call: .
clone_size: once
v_call: TRBV27

cdr3_aa: CASSPFPGQVRMDNEKLFF
cdr3_nt: TGTGCCAGCAGCCCCTTTCCGGGACAGGTTCGGATGGACAATGAAAAACTGTTTTTT
cdr3_length: 19
j_call: TRBJ1-4
d_call: TRBD1
clone_size: .
v_call: TRBV2

cdr3_aa: CASSSPGQGGNAEAFF
cdr3_nt: TGTGCCAGCAGCTCGCCGGGACAGGGGGGTAACGCTGAAGCTTTCTTT
cdr3_length: 16
j_call: TRBJ1-1
d_call: TRBD1
clone_size: .
v_call: TRBV7-9

cdr3_aa: CASSLGVQETQYF
cdr3_nt: TGTGCCAGCAGTTTAGGAGTACAAGAGACCCAGTACTTC
cdr3_length: 13
j_call: TRBJ2-5
d_call: .
clone_size: .
v_call: TRBV27

cdr3_aa: CASSLPGEGRNEQFF
cdr3_nt: TGTGCCAGCAGCTTACCGGGAGAGGGCCGGAATGAGCAGTTCTTC
cdr3_length: 15
j_call: TRBJ2-1
d_call: .
clone_size: .
v_call: TRBV13

cdr3_aa: CASSEARGNENYEQYF
cdr3_nt: TGTGCCAGCAGCGAAGCGCGGGGAAACGAGAACTACGAGCAGTACTTC
cdr3_length: 16
j_call: TRBJ2-7
d_call: .
clone_size: .
v_call: TRBV21-1

cdr3_aa: CASSPRGTTGELFF
cdr3_nt: TGCGCCAGCAGCCCCCGCGGGACCACCGGGGAGCTGTTTTTT
cdr3_length: 14
j_call: TRBJ2-2
d_call: .
clone_size: .
v_call: TRBV5-1